The clone carrying this TCR beta chain appeared a few times. Its antigen is not known. The data derive from a study of T-cell memory formation after mild COVID-19. General study points: Clones shrinking between day 15 and 85 showed a balanced CD4/CD8 split, and those that grew later tilted toward CD4+. The pre-infection memory compartment contained some responding clones, suggesting cross-reactive memory joined. Nothing confirmed that second-wave clones peaking on day 37 were specific for SARS-CoV-2.

The CDR3 contains 15 residues. J lost 3 bases, V lost 2 bases, and 5 bases had no gene match. The germline V gene encodes CDR1 SNHLY and CDR2 FYNNEI. TCR alpha and TCR beta cDNA libraries with sample barcodes and UMIs came from 5'RACE using constant-segment primers. TCRdb fed the 5' RACE reads into MiXCR, producing one record per CDR3 protein. This table holds fewer than 600,000 distinct CDR3 sequences, approximately 21% found once. The sequenced sample consisted of PBMCs or a T cell subset sorted from them (not recorded which). The TCR comes from an adult woman who had mild COVID-19 (a few samples of this study predate the infection). Cell type and time point are not known. This rearrangement joins TRBV2 to TRBJ2-3, with 7 bases identical to TRBD2. The CDR3 coding sequence is TGTGCCAGCAGTGAATCGGGGGGAGGGACAGATACGCAGTATTTT. It yields the protein CASSESGGGTDTQYF.